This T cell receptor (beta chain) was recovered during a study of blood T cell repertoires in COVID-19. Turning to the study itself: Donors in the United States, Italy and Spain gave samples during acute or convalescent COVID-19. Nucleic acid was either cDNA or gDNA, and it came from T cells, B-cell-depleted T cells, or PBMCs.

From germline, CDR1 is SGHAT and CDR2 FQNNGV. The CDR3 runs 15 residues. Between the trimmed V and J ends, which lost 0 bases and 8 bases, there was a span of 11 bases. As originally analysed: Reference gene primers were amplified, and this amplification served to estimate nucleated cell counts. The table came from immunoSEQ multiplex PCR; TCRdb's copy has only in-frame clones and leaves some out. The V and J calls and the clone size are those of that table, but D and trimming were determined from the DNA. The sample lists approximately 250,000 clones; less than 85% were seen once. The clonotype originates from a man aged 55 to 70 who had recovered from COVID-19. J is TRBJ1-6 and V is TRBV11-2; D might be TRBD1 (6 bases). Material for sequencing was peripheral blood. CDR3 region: CASSLDRGRYSPLHF. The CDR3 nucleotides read TGTGCCAGCAGCTTAGACAGGGGCAGGTATTCACCCCTCCACTTT. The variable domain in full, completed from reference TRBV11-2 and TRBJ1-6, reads EAGVAQSPRYKIIEKRQSVAFWCNPISGHATLYWYQQILGQGPKLLIQFQNNGVVDDSQLPKDRFSAERLKGVDSTLKIQPAKLEDSAVYLCASSLDRGRYSPLHFGNGTRLTVT.